This passage covers 30 T cell receptor beta chains from one sample sequenced in a study of blood T cell repertoires in COVID-19. Profiled with immunoSEQ multiplex PCR; TCRdb holds only in-frame clones, not every one. The data contain some 200,000 clones, 75% to 85% of them singletons. Sequenced input: peripheral blood. All receptors come from a human donor in a cohort sampled during active COVID-19.

V gene TRBV4-1 combines with J gene TRBJ2-7; 7 nucleotides agree with TRBD2. The junction had 5 bases not matched to a gene; V was cut back by 1 base and J by 2 bases. The CDR3 is 15 residues long. Germline V gene sequence: CDR1 MGHRA, CDR2 YSYEKL. CDR3 sequence: CASSQVVGGTYEQYF. Here the CDR3 DNA reads TGCGCCAGCAGCCAAGTGGTGGGAGGGACCTACGAGCAGTACTTC.

The chain combines TRBV10-3 with TRBJ2-1; 11 bases fit TRBD2. This CDR3 contains 16 residues. Looked up from germline, CDR1 is ENHRY and CDR2 is SYGVKD. The J segment lost 6 bases and the V segment lost 0 bases, leaving 4 bases of the junction unmatched. The CDR3 bases are TGTGCCATCAGTGAGTCGCCGACTAGCGGGGCCAATGAGCAGTTCTTC. Protein: CAISESPTSGANEQFF.

This chain links TRBV28 with TRBJ2-7; a possible D gene is TRBD1 (6 bases). This CDR3 is 14 amino acids long. Germline V lookup: CDR1 MDHEN, CDR2 SYDVKM. With 4 bases removed from V and 5 bases from J, the gap between germline ends came to 15 bases. CDR3 amino acids: CASSSPTGSDEQYF. The DNA of the CDR3 is TGTGCCAGCAGTTCCCCCACAGGGTCCGACGAGCAGTACTTC. The full variable domain, in which reference TRBV28 and TRBJ2-7 provide the parts outside the CDR3, is DVKVTQSSRYLVKRTGEKVFLECVQDMDHENMFWYRQDPGLGLRLIYFSYDVKMKEKGDIPEGYSVSREKKERFSLILESASTNQTSMYLCASSSPTGSDEQYFGPGTRLTVT.

V is TRBV13 and J is TRBJ1-3; D perhaps matches TRBD1 (6 bases). There are 12 residues in the CDR3. Germline values: CDR1 PRHDT, CDR2 FYEKMQ (reference sequence). The V gene lost 8 bases and the J gene lost 5 bases, with 10 bases spanning the gap. The CDR3 nucleotides read TGTGCCAGCGGGGGCCGGAGAAACACCATATATTTT. Its translation: CASGGRRNTIYF. Supplemented by reference TRBV13 and TRBJ1-3, the full variable domain reads AAGVIQSPRHLIKEKRETATLKCYPIPRHDTVYWYQQGPGQDPQFLISFYEKMQSDKGSIPDRFSAQQFSDYHSELNMSSLELGDSALYFCASGGRRNTIYFGEGSWLTVV.

The gene calls are TRBV19 and TRBJ2-5; D unclear. The CDR3 extends over 13 amino acids. Germline CDR1 LNHDA, CDR2 SQIVND (reference sequence). Trimming shortened V by 3 bases and J by 2 bases, and 7 bases separated the two germline ends. Written as DNA, the CDR3 is TGTGCCAGTAGTATTTTCCTACAAGAGACCCAGTACTTC. The encoded protein is CASSIFLQETQYF.

For this clone: This specimen includes other DNA sequences encoding the same CDR3. This chain links TRBV15 with TRBJ1-2, with a possible D match to TRBD1 (6 bases). Trimming took 6 bases from V and 5 from J, leaving 19 bases between them. Germline V lookup: CDR1 LNHNV, CDR2 YYDKDF (reference sequence). This CDR3 contains 15 residues. The CDR3 region has the DNA TGTGCCACCAGGGAGAAAAGTGGACAGCTATATGGCTACACCTTC. It is translated as CATREKSGQLYGYTF.

This clone appeared a few times. This chain uses TRBV28 with TRBJ2-5, with D perhaps TRBD1 (6 bases). V was trimmed by 7 bases and J by 5 bases, leaving 20 bases between them. Per germline, CDR1 MDHEN and CDR2 SYDVKM. The length of the CDR3 is 15 residues. CDR3 in DNA: TGTGCCAGCACTCCTGCAGGGGTGTCAGGGGAGACCCAGTACTTC. Translation gives CASTPAGVSGETQYF.

In its sample, this clone was seen a few times. The rearrangement links TRBV15 to TRBJ2-7; 10 nucleotides agree with TRBD1. Trimming cost V 4 bases and J 4 bases; bases outside gene matches: 7. The CDR3 is made up of 15 amino acids. Germline V CDR1 and CDR2: LNHNV, YYDKDF (reference sequence). CDR3 DNA: TGTGCCACCAGCATCTCCCGGGACAGGGGTTACGAGCAGTACTTC. Amino acids: CATSISRDRGYEQYF.

The rearrangement links TRBV7-2 to TRBJ1-2; D possibly corresponds to TRBD1 (5 bases). V gave up 1 base and J gave up 5 bases, with 8 bases separating them. This CDR3 region has 13 residues. Germline loops: CDR1 SGHTA, CDR2 FQGNSA. This chain's CDR3 is CASSLEDTYGYTF. CDR3 DNA: TGTGCCAGCAGCTTAGAGGACACTTATGGCTACACCTTC.

The chain employs TRBV5-1 and TRBJ1-1; TRBD1 is a possible D gene (5 bases). The germline CDR1 and CDR2 sequences are SGHRS and YFSETQ. The CDR3 has 15 amino acids. The germline V and J ends were trimmed by 2 bases and 1 base, with 12 bases remaining between them. The CDR3 reads CASSFSTQENTEAFF. CDR3 bases: TGCGCCAGCAGCTTCTCGACACAGGAGAACACTGAAGCTTTCTTT.

The CDR3 protein is CASSHLAGVEETQYF. The CDR3 DNA is TGTGCCAGCAGCCATCTAGCGGGAGTAGAAGAGACCCAGTACTTC. This rearrangement joins TRBV3-1 (or the pseudogene TRBV3-2) to TRBJ2-5; TRBD2 matches at 10 bases. Germline V gives CDR1 LGHDT, CDR2 YNNKEL (reference sequence). Germline trimming cut 3 bases from V and 3 bases from J; bases unmatched to any gene: 4. The CDR3 sequence is 15 residues long.

V usage is TRBV6-5 and J usage is TRBJ2-3; tentative D call: TRBD1 (6 bases). The CDR3 spans 15 residues. V shed 6 bases and J shed 3 bases, with 16 bases lying between them. Germline loops: CDR1 MNHEY, CDR2 SVGAGI. The CDR3 nucleotides read TGTGCCAGCAGCGCACAGGGTACGAGAACAGATACGCAGTATTTT. Its protein is CASSAQGTRTDTQYF.

The DNA for the CDR3 is TGCGCCAGCAGCTCCCTTATTCCGGCCGGGACTAGCGGGGGTGAGACCCAGTACTTC. Translating it yields CASSSLIPAGTSGGETQYF. The chain links TRBV5-1 to TRBJ2-5; 14 positions agree with TRBD2. The CDR3 is made up of 19 amino acids. J was trimmed by 5 bases and V by 3 bases; bases with no gene match: 15. CDR1 and CDR2 (germline): SGHRS, YFSETQ.

This sequence joins TRBV6-5 and TRBJ2-7; D possibly corresponds to TRBD1 (6 bases). In germline, CDR1 is MNHEY, CDR2 SVGAGI. This CDR3 region has 13 residues. V shed 5 bases and J shed 6 bases, with 14 bases lying between them. The CDR3 DNA is TGTGCCAGCAGTCGCCTACAGGGATCCGAGCAGTACTTC. As protein: CASSRLQGSEQYF.

Concerning this clone: At one boundary the junction diverges from the germline segment, which might be a read error. V usage is TRBV7-7 and J usage is TRBJ2-2, with 9 nucleotides matching TRBD1. The CDR3 is 15 amino acids. CDR1 is SSHAT and CDR2 is FNYEAQ in the germline V gene (reference sequence). CDR3 in amino acids: CASSVGQGSNGELFF. CDR3 in DNA: TGTGCTAGCAGCGTCGGACAGGGGTCGAACGGGGAGCTGTTTTTT. Supplemented by reference TRBV7-7 and TRBJ2-2, the full variable domain reads GAGVSQSPRYKVTKRGQDVTLRCDPISSHATLYWYQQALGQGPEFLTYFNYEAQPDKSGLPSDRFSAERPEGSISTLTIQRTEQRDSAMYRCASSVGQGSNGELFFGEGSRLTVL.

This clone has only one observation. The chain uses TRBV29-1 and TRBJ2-2, with TRBD1 identical over 9 bases. CDR1 is SQVTM, CDR2 ANQGSEA, per germline. The trim removed 7 bases at V and 6 bases at J, leaving 6 bases unmatched. This CDR3 has 13 amino acids. DNA for the CDR3: TGCAGCGCTAAGACAGGGGGTGCCGGGGAGCTGTTTTTT. Translating gives CSAKTGGAGELFF.

This clone turned up a few times. The CDR3 spells CSASRLYQPQHF. The CDR3 nucleotides are TGCAGTGCTAGTAGACTCTATCAGCCCCAGCATTTT. V usage is TRBV20-1 and J usage is TRBJ1-5; no clear D. The V and J ends lost 3 bases and 5 bases respectively, with 8 bases between them. Germline CDR1 reads DFQATT; CDR2 reads SNEGSKA (reference sequence). This CDR3 has 12 amino acids.

The chain has TRBV6-5 and TRBJ2-1; maybe TRBD2 (6 bases). V was shortened by 6 bases and J by 4 bases, with 10 bases between the two germline ends. Germline loops: CDR1 MNHEY, CDR2 SVGAGI. The CDR3 totals 13 residues. The CDR3 coding sequence is TGTGCCAGCAGCCTAGCGATATACAATGAGCAGTTCTTC. It codes for CASSLAIYNEQFF.

V gene TRBV4-1 combines with J gene TRBJ2-3; D not resolved. V was clipped by 3 bases and J by 6 bases, with 7 bases between them. Germline CDR1 reads MGHRA; CDR2 reads YSYEKL. The CDR3 runs 12 residues. The CDR3 DNA is TGCGCCAGCAGCCAGGTGCGGGATACGCAGTATTTT. This gives the protein CASSQVRDTQYF.

This clone came up a few times. The chain joins TRBV6-5 to TRBJ1-1, with D uncertain. The CDR3 has 11 residues. The germline gives CDR1 MNHEY, CDR2 SVGAGI. Between the trimmed V and J ends, which lost 7 bases and 7 bases, there was a span of 10 bases. CDR3 DNA: TGTGCCAGCACCGAGGGATTTGAAGCTTTCTTT. It codes for CASTEGFEAFF.

CDR3 DNA: TGTGCCAGCAGCCCCCGGACAGGCACCTATGGCTACACCTTC. Its translation: CASSPRTGTYGYTF. The V call is TRBV16, the J call TRBJ1-2, with TRBD1 matching over 7 bases. The CDR3 extends over 14 amino acids. Germline V lookup: CDR1 KGHSY, CDR2 FQNENV. V was clipped by 4 bases and J by 4 bases; unmatched bases: 6.

This clone was seen more than once but under ten times. The chain couples TRBV27 to TRBJ1-2; tentatively, D is TRBD1 (5 bases). Germline CDR1 MNHEY, CDR2 SMNVEV (reference sequence). CDR3 length equals 14 residues. Trimming pared 6 bases from V and 6 bases from J, leaving 17 bases between. This CDR3 reads CASSPSWGGNGYTF. The CDR3 DNA reads as TGTGCCAGCAGCCCCTCTTGGGGCGGGAATGGCTACACCTTC.

The V and J genes are TRBV4-3 and TRBJ1-1, with a weak D call TRBD1 (6 bases). Per germline, CDR1 LGHNA and CDR2 YSLEER. V gave up 3 bases and J gave up 4 bases, with 18 bases separating them. The CDR3 covers 16 residues. The CDR3 DNA sequence: TGCGCCAGCAGCCACCATCCACAGGGATCAGTCACTGAAGCTTTCTTT. It is translated as CASSHHPQGSVTEAFF.

The rearrangement uses TRBV28 and TRBJ2-1; 8 bases map to TRBD2. Germline V gene lookup returns CDR1 MDHEN and CDR2 SYDVKM. V gave up 7 bases and J gave up 8 bases; unmatched junction bases: 16. The CDR3 has 16 amino acids. As DNA, the CDR3 is TGTGCCAGCAAGGGATTGATAGCGGGACCCGGGGATGAGCAGTTCTTC. It specifies CASKGLIAGPGDEQFF.

The CDR3 region is CASSLATGGITDTQYF. CDR3 sequence (DNA): TGCGCCAGCAGCCTGGCCACAGGGGGGATCACAGATACGCAGTATTTT. The chain joins TRBV5-1 to TRBJ2-3; TRBD1 matches at 8 bases. Germline assignment: CDR1 SGHRS and CDR2 YFSETQ. This CDR3 is built from 16 residues. The junction had 9 bases not matched to a gene; V was cut back by 4 bases and J by 2 bases.

This clone has only one observation. CDR3 sequence: CASSRRVVTDTQYF. Here the CDR3 DNA reads TGCGCCAGCAGCCGACGGGTTGTGACAGATACGCAGTATTTT. The V and J genes are TRBV4-1 and TRBJ2-3; D is unclear. The CDR3 runs 14 residues. V was shortened by 4 bases and J by 3 bases, with 11 bases between the two germline ends. Germline-derived CDR1 and CDR2 are MGHRA and YSYEKL.

The gene calls are TRBV6-6 and TRBJ1-5; D is unclear. Germline V gives CDR1 MNHNY, CDR2 SVGAGI (reference sequence). V shed 6 bases and J shed 2 bases, with 14 bases lying between them. This CDR3 spans 15 amino acids. CDR3 bases: TGTGCCAGCAGCCTGGGGAGCGGGGGCAATCAGCCCCAGCATTTT. Its protein is CASSLGSGGNQPQHF.

V gene TRBV19 combines with J gene TRBJ2-3, with a possible D match to TRBD1 (6 bases). Germline V lookup: CDR1 LNHDA, CDR2 SQIVND (reference sequence). V was clipped by 8 bases and J by 6 bases, with 9 bases between them. The CDR3 has 11 residues. This CDR3 reads CASEQGDTQYF. The CDR3 DNA is TGTGCCAGTGAACAGGGTGATACGCAGTATTTT.

This chain connects TRBV3-1 (or the pseudogene TRBV3-2) to TRBJ1-2; D is ambiguous. The CDR3 is 14 amino acids. Trimming took 0 bases from V and 5 from J, leaving 10 bases between them. From germline, CDR1 is LGHDT and CDR2 YNNKEL (reference sequence). Here the CDR3 DNA reads TGTGCCAGCAGCCAAGACTGGCAGGCGTATGGCTACACCTTC. Its protein is CASSQDWQAYGYTF.

The gene calls are TRBV3-1 (or the pseudogene TRBV3-2) and TRBJ1-4; TRBD1 aligns across 8 bases. The CDR3 is 16 residues long. The trim removed 3 bases at V and 8 bases at J, leaving 11 bases unmatched. Germline V gene sequence: CDR1 LGHDT, CDR2 YNNKEL (reference sequence). The CDR3 DNA follows: TGTGCCAGCAGCCAGCCTACCGGGACAGGCGGGGAAAAACTGTTTTTT. It translates to CASSQPTGTGGEKLFF.